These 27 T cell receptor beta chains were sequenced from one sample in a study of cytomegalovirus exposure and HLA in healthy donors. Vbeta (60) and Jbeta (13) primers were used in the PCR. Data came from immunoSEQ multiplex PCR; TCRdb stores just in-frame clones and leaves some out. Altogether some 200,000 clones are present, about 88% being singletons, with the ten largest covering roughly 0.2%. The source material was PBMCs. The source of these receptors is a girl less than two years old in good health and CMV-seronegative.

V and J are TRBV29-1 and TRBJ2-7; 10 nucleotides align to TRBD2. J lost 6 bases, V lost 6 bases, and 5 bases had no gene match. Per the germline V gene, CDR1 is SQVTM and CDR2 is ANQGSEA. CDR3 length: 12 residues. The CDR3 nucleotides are TGCAGCGTCCTAGCGGGAGTGGGCGAGCAGTACTTC. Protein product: CSVLAGVGEQYF.

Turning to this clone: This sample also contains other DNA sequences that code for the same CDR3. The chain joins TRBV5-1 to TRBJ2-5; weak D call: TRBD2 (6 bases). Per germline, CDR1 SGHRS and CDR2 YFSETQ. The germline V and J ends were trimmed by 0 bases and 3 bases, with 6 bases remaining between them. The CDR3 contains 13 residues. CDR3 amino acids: CASSLGGEETQYF. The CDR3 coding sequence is TGCGCCAGCAGCTTGGGGGGGGAAGAGACCCAGTACTTC.

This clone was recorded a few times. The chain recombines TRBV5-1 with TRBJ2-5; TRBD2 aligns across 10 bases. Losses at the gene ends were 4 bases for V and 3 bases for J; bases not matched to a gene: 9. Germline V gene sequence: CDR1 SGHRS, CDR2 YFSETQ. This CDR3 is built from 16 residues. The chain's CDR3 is CASSVYRLAGKETQYF. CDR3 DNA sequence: TGCGCCAGCAGCGTGTACAGACTAGCGGGTAAAGAGACCCAGTACTTC.

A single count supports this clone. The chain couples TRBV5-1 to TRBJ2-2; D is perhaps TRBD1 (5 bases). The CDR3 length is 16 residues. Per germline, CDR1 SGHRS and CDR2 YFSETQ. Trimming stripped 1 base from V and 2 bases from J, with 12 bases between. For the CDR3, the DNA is TGCGCCAGCAGCTTGAACACAGGACGAAACACCGGGGAGCTGTTTTTT. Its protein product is CASSLNTGRNTGELFF.

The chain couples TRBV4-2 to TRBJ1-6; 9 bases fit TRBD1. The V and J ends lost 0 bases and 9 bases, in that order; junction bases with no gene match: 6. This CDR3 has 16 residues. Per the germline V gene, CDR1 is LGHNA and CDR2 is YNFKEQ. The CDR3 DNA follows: TGTGCCAGCAGCCAAGATTCGGGACAGGGTAGTTCACCCCTCCACTTT. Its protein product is CASSQDSGQGSSPLHF.

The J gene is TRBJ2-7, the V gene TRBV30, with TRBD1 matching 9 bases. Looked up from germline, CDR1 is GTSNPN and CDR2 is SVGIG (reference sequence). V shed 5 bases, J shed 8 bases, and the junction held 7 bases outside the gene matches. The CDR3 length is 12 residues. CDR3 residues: CAWGDRVSKQYF. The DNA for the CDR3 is TGTGCCTGGGGGGACAGGGTGAGCAAGCAGTACTTC.

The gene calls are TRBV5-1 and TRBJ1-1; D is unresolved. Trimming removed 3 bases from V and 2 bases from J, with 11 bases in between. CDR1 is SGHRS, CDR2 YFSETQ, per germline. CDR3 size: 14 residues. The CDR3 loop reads CASSSSVTNTEAFF. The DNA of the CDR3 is TGCGCCAGCAGCTCCTCGGTGACAAACACTGAAGCTTTCTTT.

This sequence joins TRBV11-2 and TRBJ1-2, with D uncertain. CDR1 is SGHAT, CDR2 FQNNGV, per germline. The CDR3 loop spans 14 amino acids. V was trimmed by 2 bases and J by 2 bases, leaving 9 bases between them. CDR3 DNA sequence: TGTGCCAGCAGCTTACGCCCGGGGAACTATGGCTACACCTTC. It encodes CASSLRPGNYGYTF. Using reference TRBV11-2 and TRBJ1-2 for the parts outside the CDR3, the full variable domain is EAGVAQSPRYKIIEKRQSVAFWCNPISGHATLYWYQQILGQGPKLLIQFQNNGVVDDSQLPKDRFSAERLKGVDSTLKIQPAKLEDSAVYLCASSLRPGNYGYTFGSGTRLTVV.

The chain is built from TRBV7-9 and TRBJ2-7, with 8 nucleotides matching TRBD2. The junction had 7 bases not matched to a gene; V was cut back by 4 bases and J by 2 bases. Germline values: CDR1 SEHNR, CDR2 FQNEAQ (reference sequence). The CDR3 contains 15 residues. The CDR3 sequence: CASSSSTSDTYEQYF. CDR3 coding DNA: TGTGCCAGCAGCTCTTCGACTAGCGACACCTACGAGCAGTACTTC. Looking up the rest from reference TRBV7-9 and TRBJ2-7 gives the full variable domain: DTGVSQNPRHKITKRGQNVTFRCDPISEHNRLYWYRQTLGQGPEFLTYFQNEAQLEKSRLLSDRFSAERPKGSFSTLEIQRTEQGDSAMYLCASSSSTSDTYEQYFGPGTRLTVT.

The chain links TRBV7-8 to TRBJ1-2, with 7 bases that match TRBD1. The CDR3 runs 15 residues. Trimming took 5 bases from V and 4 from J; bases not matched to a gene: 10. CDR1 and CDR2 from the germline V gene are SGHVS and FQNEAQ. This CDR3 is CASSNRQGRVYGYTF. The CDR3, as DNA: TGTGCCAGCAGCAATCGACAGGGTCGCGTCTATGGCTACACCTTC.

The chain's CDR3 is CATSSWGVEDQPQHF. The CDR3 DNA follows: TGTGCCACCAGCTCATGGGGAGTTGAAGATCAGCCCCAGCATTTT. This chain uses TRBV15 with TRBJ1-5; D gene unclear. From germline, CDR1 is LNHNV and CDR2 YYDKDF (reference sequence). This CDR3 contains 15 residues. V lost 5 bases, J lost 5 bases, and 16 bases lay in between.

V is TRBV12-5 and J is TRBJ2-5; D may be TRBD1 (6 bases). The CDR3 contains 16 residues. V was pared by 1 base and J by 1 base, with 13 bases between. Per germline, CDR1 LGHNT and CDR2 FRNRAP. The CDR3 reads CASGLADQGFQETQYF. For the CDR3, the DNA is TGTGCTAGTGGTTTGGCCGATCAGGGGTTCCAAGAGACCCAGTACTTC.

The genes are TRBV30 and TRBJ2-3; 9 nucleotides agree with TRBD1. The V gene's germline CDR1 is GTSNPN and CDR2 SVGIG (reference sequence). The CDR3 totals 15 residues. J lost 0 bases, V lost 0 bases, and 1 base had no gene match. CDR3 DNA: TGTGCCTGGAGTGTACAGGGGGCTAGCACAGATACGCAGTATTTT. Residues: CAWSVQGASTDTQYF.

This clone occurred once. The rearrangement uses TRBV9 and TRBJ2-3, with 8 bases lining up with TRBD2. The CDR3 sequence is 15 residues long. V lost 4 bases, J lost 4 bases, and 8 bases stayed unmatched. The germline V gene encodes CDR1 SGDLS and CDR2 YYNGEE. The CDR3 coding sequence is TGTGCCAGCAGCCCTCGGGGGGGGGTCCCAGATACGCAGTATTTT. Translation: CASSPRGGVPDTQYF.

In nucleotides, the CDR3 is TGTGCCAGCCCCGGGAGGGGCAGGGAGACCCAGTACTTC. Protein: CASPGRGRETQYF. The rearrangement links TRBV6-1 to TRBJ2-5; TRBD2 matches 8 bases. Trimming took 8 bases from V and 5 from J; bases not matched to a gene: 7. The CDR3 is 13 amino acids. Germline CDR1 reads MNHNS; CDR2 reads SASEGT.

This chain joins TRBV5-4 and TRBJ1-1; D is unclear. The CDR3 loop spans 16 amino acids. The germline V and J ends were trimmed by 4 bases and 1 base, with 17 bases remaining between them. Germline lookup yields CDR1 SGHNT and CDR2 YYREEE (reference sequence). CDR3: CASSVRAFAGNTEAFF. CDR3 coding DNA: TGTGCCAGCAGCGTGAGGGCTTTTGCGGGGAACACTGAAGCTTTCTTT.

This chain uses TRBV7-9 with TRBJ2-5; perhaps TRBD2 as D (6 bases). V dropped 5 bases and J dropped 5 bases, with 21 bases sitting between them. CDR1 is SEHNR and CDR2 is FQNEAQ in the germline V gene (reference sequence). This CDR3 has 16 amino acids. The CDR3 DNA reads TGTGCCAGCAGCAGGGCGGGGCAGGCTACGTTGGAGACCCAGTACTTC. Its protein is CASSRAGQATLETQYF.

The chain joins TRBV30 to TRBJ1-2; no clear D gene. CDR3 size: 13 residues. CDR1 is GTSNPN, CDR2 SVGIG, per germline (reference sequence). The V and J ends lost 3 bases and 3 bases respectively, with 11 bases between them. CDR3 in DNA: TGTGCCTGGAGGTCGCCCGGGGACTATGGCTACACCTTC. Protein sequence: CAWRSPGDYGYTF. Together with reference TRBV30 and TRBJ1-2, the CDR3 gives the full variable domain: SQTIHQWPATLVQPVGSPLSLECTVEGTSNPNLYWYRQAAGRGLQLLFYSVGIGQISSEVPQNLSASRPQDRQFILSSKKLLLSDSGFYLCAWRSPGDYGYTFGSGTRLTVV.

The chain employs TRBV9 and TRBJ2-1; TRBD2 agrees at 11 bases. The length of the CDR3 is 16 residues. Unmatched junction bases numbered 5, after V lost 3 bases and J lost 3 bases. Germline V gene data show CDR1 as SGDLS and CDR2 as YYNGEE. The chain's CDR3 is CASSGIAGGFYNEQFF. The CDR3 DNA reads TGTGCCAGCAGCGGAATAGCGGGGGGGTTCTACAATGAGCAGTTCTTC.

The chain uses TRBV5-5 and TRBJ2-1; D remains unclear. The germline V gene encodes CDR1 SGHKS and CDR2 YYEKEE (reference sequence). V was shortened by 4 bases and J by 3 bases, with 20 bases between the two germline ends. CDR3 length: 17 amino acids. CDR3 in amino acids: CASSLPRSRIYYNEQFF. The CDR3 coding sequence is TGTGCCAGCAGCCTACCCCGATCCCGCATTTACTACAATGAGCAGTTCTTC.

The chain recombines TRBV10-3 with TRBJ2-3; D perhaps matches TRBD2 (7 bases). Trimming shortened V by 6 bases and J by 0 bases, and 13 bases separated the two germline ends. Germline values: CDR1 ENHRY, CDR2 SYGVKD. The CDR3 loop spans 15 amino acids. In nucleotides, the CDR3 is TGTGCCATCAGAGGGGGGGAGACTAGCACAGATACGCAGTATTTT. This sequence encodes CAIRGGETSTDTQYF.

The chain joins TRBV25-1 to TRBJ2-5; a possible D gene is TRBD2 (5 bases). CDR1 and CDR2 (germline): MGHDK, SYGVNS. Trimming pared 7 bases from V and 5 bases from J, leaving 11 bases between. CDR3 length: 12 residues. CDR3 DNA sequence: TGTGCCAGCACGGGGTCGTGGGAGACCCAGTACTTC. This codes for CASTGSWETQYF.

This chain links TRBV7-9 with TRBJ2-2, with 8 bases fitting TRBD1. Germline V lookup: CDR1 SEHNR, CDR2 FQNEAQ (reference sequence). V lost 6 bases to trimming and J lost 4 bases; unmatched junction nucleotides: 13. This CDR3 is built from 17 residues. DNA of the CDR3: TGTGCCAGCAGTTCCGCCCCCGGGACAGGTAGCACCGGGGAGCTGTTTTTT. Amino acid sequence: CASSSAPGTGSTGELFF.

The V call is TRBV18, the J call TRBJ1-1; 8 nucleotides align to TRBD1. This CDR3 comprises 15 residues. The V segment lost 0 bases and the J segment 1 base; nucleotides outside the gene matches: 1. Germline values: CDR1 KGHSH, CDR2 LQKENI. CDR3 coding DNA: TGTGCCAGCTCACCACCCGGACAGGGGAACACTGAAGCTTTCTTT. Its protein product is CASSPPGQGNTEAFF.

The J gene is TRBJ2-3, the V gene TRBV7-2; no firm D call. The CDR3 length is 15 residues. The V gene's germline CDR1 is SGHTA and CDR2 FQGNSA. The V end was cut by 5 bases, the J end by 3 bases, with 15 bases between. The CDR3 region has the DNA TGTGCCAGCAGCATCCGTCCGGTGCCGACAGATACGCAGTATTTT. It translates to CASSIRPVPTDTQYF.

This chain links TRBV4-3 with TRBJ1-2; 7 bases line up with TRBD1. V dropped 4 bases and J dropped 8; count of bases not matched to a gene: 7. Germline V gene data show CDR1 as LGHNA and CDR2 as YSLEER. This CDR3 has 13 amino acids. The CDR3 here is CASSRNRGRGYTF. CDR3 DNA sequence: TGCGCCAGCAGCCGAAACAGGGGTCGCGGCTACACCTTC.

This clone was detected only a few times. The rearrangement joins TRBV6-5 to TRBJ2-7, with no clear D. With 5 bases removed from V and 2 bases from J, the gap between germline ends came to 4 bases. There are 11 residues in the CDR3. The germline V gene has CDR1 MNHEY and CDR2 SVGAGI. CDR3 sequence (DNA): TGTGCCAGCAGTGGCACCTACGAGCAGTACTTC. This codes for CASSGTYEQYF.